The 10 T cell receptor beta chains below were found in one sample sequenced in a study of graft-versus-host responses after intestinal transplantation. The data were produced by immunoSEQ multiplex PCR, yet TCRdb's version contains in-frame clones alone and is incomplete. The sample lists 85,000 to 130,000 clones; over 75% were seen once. For these receptors, no antigen is known. The sample consisted of unstimulated CD4+ T cells sorted from spleen or lymph node cells, taken before intestinal transplant. Receptor source: a human donor who received an intestinal transplant.

This clone has just one count. The V gene is TRBV5-1, the J gene TRBJ1-4, with TRBD1 matching over 7 bases. V trimming: 4 bases; J trimming: 4 bases; junction bases outside the gene matches: 4. This CDR3 comprises 14 residues. Germline V lookup: CDR1 SGHRS, CDR2 YFSETQ. For the CDR3, the DNA is TGCGCCAGCAGCCCAGGGGGGGGTAATGAAAAACTGTTTTTT. It codes for CASSPGGGNEKLFF.

The genes are TRBV7-9 and TRBJ2-3; a possible D gene is TRBD2 (5 bases). The CDR3 loop spans 14 amino acids. Trimming removed 5 bases at V and 1 base at J, with 10 bases between. Germline CDR1 SEHNR, CDR2 FQNEAQ (reference sequence). In DNA form, the CDR3 reads TGTGCCAGCAGCGCCTCGAGGGGCACAGATACGCAGTATTTT. It encodes CASSASRGTDTQYF.

This chain links TRBV7-9 with TRBJ2-2, with TRBD2 identical over 15 bases. Germline-derived CDR1 and CDR2 are SEHNR and FQNEAQ (reference sequence). This CDR3 has 17 amino acids. V lost 6 bases to trimming and J lost 2 bases; unmatched junction nucleotides: 4. CDR3 in amino acids: CASSGLAGGYNTGELFF. The CDR3, as DNA: TGTGCCAGCAGTGGACTAGCGGGGGGGTATAACACCGGGGAGCTGTTTTTT.

V and J are TRBV5-1 and TRBJ2-1, with 10 bases lining up with TRBD2. V shed 4 bases, J shed 6 bases, and the junction held 7 bases outside the gene matches. Germline-derived CDR1 and CDR2 are SGHRS and YFSETQ. This CDR3 is 15 amino acids long. In nucleotides, the CDR3 is TGCGCCAGCAGCCCTAGACTAGCGGGCCTCAATGAGCAGTTCTTC. Its translation: CASSPRLAGLNEQFF.

The V and J genes are TRBV11-1 and TRBJ1-2; D call uncertain. Trimming took 4 bases from V and 2 from J, leaving 11 bases between them. The CDR3 totals 14 residues. The V gene's germline CDR1 is SGHAT and CDR2 FQDESV (reference sequence). The CDR3 loop is CASSSGSGNYGYTF. CDR3 bases: TGTGCCAGCAGCTCAGGAAGTGGCAACTATGGCTACACCTTC.

This clone was detected once. J is TRBJ2-7 and V is TRBV7-2, with D possibly being TRBD2 (5 bases). With 0 bases removed from V and 4 bases from J, the gap between germline ends came to 7 bases. The CDR3 has 13 amino acids. Germline V gene lookup returns CDR1 SGHTA and CDR2 FQGNSA. The CDR3 nucleotides read TGTGCCAGCAGCTTAGCGGGAGAATACGAGCAGTACTTC. Protein sequence: CASSLAGEYEQYF.

This clone has just one count. The chain carries TRBV18 and TRBJ2-5; TRBD2 matches at 7 bases. Per the germline V gene, CDR1 is KGHSH and CDR2 is LQKENI. CDR3 length: 14 amino acids. V lost 3 bases and J lost 3; bases outside the gene matches: 4. CDR3 DNA sequence: TGTGCCAGCTCACCGAGCGGGGTAAAAGAGACCCAGTACTTC. The encoded protein is CASSPSGVKETQYF.

The genes are TRBV28 and TRBJ2-7, with 9 bases identical to TRBD1. The CDR3 spans 19 residues. Trimming at V came to 5 bases and at J to 1 base, leaving 18 bases not matched to a gene. Germline V lookup: CDR1 MDHEN, CDR2 SYDVKM. CDR3 DNA sequence: TGTGCCAGCAGTACGGGACAGGGAAGTTTTTGGCGCTTATCCTACGAGCAGTACTTC. It specifies CASSTGQGSFWRLSYEQYF.

V and J are TRBV6-5 and TRBJ1-2, with TRBD1 identical over 9 bases. Germline CDR1 reads MNHEY; CDR2 reads SVGAGI. The length of the CDR3 is 15 residues. The trim removed 6 bases at V and 8 bases at J, leaving 13 bases unmatched. CDR3 amino acids: CASRLFTGTGRGYTF. Written as DNA, the CDR3 is TGTGCCAGCAGGCTCTTTACCGGGACAGGGAGAGGCTACACCTTC.

The chain combines TRBV12-5 with TRBJ2-3; 13 nucleotides align to TRBD2. With 2 bases clipped from V and 4 bases from J, the junction kept 9 bases outside the gene matches. Germline V CDR1 and CDR2: LGHNT, FRNRAP. This CDR3 contains 18 residues. The CDR3 spells CASGLSLLAGGPSDTQYF. In DNA form, the CDR3 reads TGTGCTAGTGGTTTGTCCTTACTAGCGGGAGGGCCCTCAGATACGCAGTATTTT.